This is a list of T cell receptor beta chains from one sample in a study of shared clonotypes between healthy human individuals. Sequenced by immunoSEQ multiplex PCR; TCRdb stores in-frame clones only, minus some. The sample includes hundreds of thousands of clones, roughly 94% of them seen just once. What was sequenced was naive CD8+ T cells sorted from blood. The receptors here all came from a man aged 25 to 45 in good health. CDR3s leave out the opening cysteine and the closing phenylalanine or tryptophan. D genes are given only for firm matches.

d_call v_call cdr3_length cdr3_aa
TRBD1 TRBV5-1 14 ASSLAGTGIFETQY
TRBD2 TRBV4-1 15 ASSQDLAAGLGYEQY
NA TRBV28 12 ASSFVGSDTEAF
TRBD1 TRBV30 14 AWSARQGPLNTEAF
TRBD1 TRBV11-2 13 ASSLDRVAYNEQF
NA TRBV11-2 14 ASSLSLVGVWYEQY
TRBD1 TRBV5-1 15 ASSLDPTGGPYNEQF
TRBD2 TRBV7-2 13 ASSLALKTAGGLG
NA TRBV7-9 10 ASSLIRDKAF
TRBD2 TRBV27 13 ASSLLGLEQETQY
TRBD2 TRBV11-2 13 ASSLGGGLDNEQF
NA TRBV13 9 ASSLGTEAF
TRBD1 TRBV18 13 ASSSTGDFGQPQH
TRBD2 TRBV7-9 13 ASSRGLAYSYEQY
TRBD2 TRBV7-2 13 ASSLFAGASDEQY
NA TRBV7-9 12 ASSLVGNTGELF
TRBD2 TRBV6-4 14 ASSDGGSGNQETQY
NA TRBV2 9 ASIGDYEQY
NA TRBV20-1 8 SASPYEQF
TRBD2 TRBV9 13 ASSVAGGGYNEQF
TRBD2 TRBV28 12 ASSWTSGAYEQY
NA TRBV6-5 9 ASSFLGEQY
TRBD1 TRBV5-1 10 ASSPGTEVEY
TRBD2 TRBV7-6 14 ASSATLAGAPDTQY
NA TRBV13 13 ASSLGGGVTDTQY
TRBD2 TRBV7-9 15 ASSRAGAGVMTGELF
TRBD1 TRBV7-9 14 ASSLVRTGNTDTQY
NA TRBV4-1 13 ASSPSLTTYNEQF
NA TRBV11-2 15 ASSLGLAEGYSYEQY